There are many counts of the clone carrying this TCR beta chain. This sample was included in a study of human T cells and chemical hapten exposure. The CDR3 loop spans 15 amino acids. The trim removed 6 bases at V and 4 bases at J, leaving 9 bases unmatched. CDR1 is SGHRS, CDR2 YFSETQ, per germline. TCRdb re-analysed the RACE reads in MiXCR, keeping a single row per CDR3 protein. This table holds 45,000 to 60,000 distinct CDR3 sequences, around 9.3% found once. Documented time point: patch test 1, 2 weeks after DPC sensitization. Treatment denoted: therapeutic diphenylcyclopropenone sensitization with weekly scalp DPC.

This chain links TRBV5-1 with TRBJ2-2; 7 nucleotides match TRBD1. This receptor was obtained from a woman in her thirties or forties with alopecia areata. Some clones in this sample may be carry-over from other donors' samples. Here the sequenced sample was whole blood, taken in connection with sensitization to the hapten diphenylcyclopropenone (DPC). CDR3 protein: CASNPGQRITGELFF. CDR3 sequence (DNA): TGCGCCAGCAACCCGGGACAGAGAATCACCGGGGAGCTGTTTTTT.